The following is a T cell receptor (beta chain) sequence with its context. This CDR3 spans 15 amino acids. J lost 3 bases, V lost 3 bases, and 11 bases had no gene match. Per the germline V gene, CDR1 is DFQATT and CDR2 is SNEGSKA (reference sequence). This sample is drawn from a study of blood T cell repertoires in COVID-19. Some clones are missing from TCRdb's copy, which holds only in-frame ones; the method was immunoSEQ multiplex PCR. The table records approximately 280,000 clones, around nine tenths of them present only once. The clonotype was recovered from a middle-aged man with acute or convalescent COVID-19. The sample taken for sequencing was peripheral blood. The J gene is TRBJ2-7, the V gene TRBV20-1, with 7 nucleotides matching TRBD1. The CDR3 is CSASPRQGMNYEQYF. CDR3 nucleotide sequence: TGCAGTGCTAGTCCTCGACAGGGCATGAACTACGAGCAGTACTTC.